The 7 T cell receptor beta chains reported below all come from one sample, sequenced in a study of regulatory T cells in long-lasting Graves disease. Time point specified: newly diagnosed GD, antithyroid drugs for less than 3 months. RNA isolated from PBMCs was used to make the TCR library. The TCR beta library used iRepertoire HTBI primers with Arm-PCR amplification of CDR3. TCRdb processed the multiplex PCR reads anew with MiXCR; each CDR3 protein has one entry. The sample holds some 200,000 distinct CDR3 sequences, roughly a fifth seen once. This same sample was also taken into another study, of T cells in Graves' hyperthyroidism and ophthalmopathy.

Sample: peripheral blood mononuclear cells (PBMCs), taken at new diagnosis, from a patient treated with antithyroid drugs. These TCRs come from a woman aged 30 to 39 with Graves disease.

This clonotype has a count of ten or more. The chain combines TRBV27 with TRBJ2-7; D remains unclear. V was shortened by 1 base and J by 1 base, with 11 bases between the two germline ends. Germline assignment: CDR1 MNHEY and CDR2 SMNVEV (reference sequence). The CDR3 loop spans 15 amino acids. CDR3 region: CASSLFGPDSYEQYF. CDR3 coding DNA: TGTGCCAGCAGTTTATTTGGTCCAGATTCCTACGAGCAGTACTTC.

This clonotype showed up many times. The CDR3 loop is CSAPIEMGVSYYEQYF. CDR3 DNA: TGCAGTGCTCCGATTGAGATGGGGGTTTCTTACTACGAGCAGTACTTC. The V and J genes are TRBV20-1 and TRBJ2-7; possibly TRBD1 or TRBD2 for D (5 bases each). The V gene lost 5 bases and the J gene lost 3 bases, with 23 bases spanning the gap. The CDR3 contains 16 residues. Germline V gene data show CDR1 as DFQATT and CDR2 as SNEGSKA (reference sequence).

This clonotype was seen many times. The chain is built from TRBV10-3 and TRBJ1-1; D uncertain. CDR1 is ENHRY and CDR2 is SYGVKD in the germline V gene. Trimming shortened V by 5 bases and J by 3 bases, and 13 bases separated the two germline ends. The CDR3 is made up of 14 amino acids. The CDR3, as DNA: TGTGCCATCAGTCCCGTTTCAGGTTACACTGAAGCTTTCTTT. Its translation: CAISPVSGYTEAFF.

The rearrangement uses TRBV27 and TRBJ2-7, with 11 bases fitting TRBD1. The germline V gene has CDR1 MNHEY and CDR2 SMNVEV (reference sequence). Trimming cost V 4 bases and J 2 bases; bases outside gene matches: 10. The CDR3 extends over 17 amino acids. CDR3: CASSWRGGGQGAYEQYF. The CDR3 bases are TGTGCCAGCAGTTGGAGAGGGGGGGGACAGGGGGCCTACGAGCAGTACTTC.

This clonotype has just a few counts. Only one base separates this from a far larger clonotype, so it likely reflects a read error. The rearrangement links TRBV12-3 or TRBV12-4 to TRBJ2-5; 7 nucleotides match TRBD2. V trimming: 5 bases; J trimming: 0 bases; junction bases outside the gene matches: 3. This CDR3 has 14 amino acids. The CDR3, as DNA: TGTGCCAGCAGTGTGCGGGGGTACCAAGAGACCCAGTACTTC. It specifies CASSVRGYQETQYF.

The sample holds many counts of this clonotype. The gene calls are TRBV11-3 and TRBJ1-4, with 7 bases identical to TRBD1. V shed 2 bases, J shed 5 bases, and the junction held 5 bases outside the gene matches. The CDR3 extends over 15 amino acids. Germline V CDR1 and CDR2: SGHNT, YENEEA. The CDR3 region is CASSLRTGPNEKLFF. The CDR3 DNA is TGTGCCAGCAGCTTAAGGACAGGTCCGAATGAAAAACTGTTTTTT.

Notes on this clonotype: This likely traces to a read error, being one base from a far larger clone. The chain links TRBV11-1 to TRBJ2-7; TRBD2 aligns across 12 bases. The V gene end was trimmed by 1 base and the J gene end by 7 bases; junction bases not matched to a gene: 8. Germline CDR1 is SGHAT and CDR2 is FQDESV (reference sequence). This CDR3 region has 16 residues. DNA for the CDR3: TGTGCCAGCAGCTTAGGACTAGCGGGAGTTCGGAATGAGCAGTACTTC. Translated, it gives CASSLGLAGVRNEQYF.